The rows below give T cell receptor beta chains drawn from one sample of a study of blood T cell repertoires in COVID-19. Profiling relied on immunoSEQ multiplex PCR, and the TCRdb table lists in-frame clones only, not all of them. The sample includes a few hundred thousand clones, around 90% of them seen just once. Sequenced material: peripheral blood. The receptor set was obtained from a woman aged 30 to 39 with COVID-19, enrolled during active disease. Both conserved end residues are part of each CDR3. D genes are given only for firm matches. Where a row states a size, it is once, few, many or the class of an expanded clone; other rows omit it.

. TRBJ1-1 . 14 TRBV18 CASSPQGTVKEAFF TGTGCCAGCTCACCCCAGGGTACCGTCAAGGAAGCTTTCTTT
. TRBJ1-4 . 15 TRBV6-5 CASSYSGGFHEKLFF TGTGCCAGCAGTTACTCTGGAGGCTTTCACGAAAAACTGTTTTTT
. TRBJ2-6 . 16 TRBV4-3 CASSQVFSIGANVLTF TGCGCCAGCAGCCAAGTTTTCTCTATTGGGGCCAACGTCCTGACTTTC
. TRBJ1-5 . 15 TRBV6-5 CASSYSSNLNQPQHF TGTGCCAGCAGTTACAGTTCAAACCTAAATCAGCCCCAGCATTTT
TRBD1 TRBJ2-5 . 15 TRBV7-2 CASSSRTGAQETQYF TGTGCCAGCAGCTCGCGGACAGGGGCTCAAGAGACCCAGTACTTC
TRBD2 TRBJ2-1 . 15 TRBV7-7 CASSPGTSKYNEQFF TGTGCTAGCAGCCCAGGGACTAGCAAGTACAATGAGCAGTTCTTC
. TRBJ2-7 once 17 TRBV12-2 CASRLTRGQGSSYEQYF TGTGCAAGTCGCCTAACTCGAGGACAGGGGAGCTCCTACGAGCAGTACTTC
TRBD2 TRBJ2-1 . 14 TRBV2 CASSLSGDYNEQFF TGTGCCAGCAGTCTTAGCGGGGATTACAATGAGCAGTTCTTC
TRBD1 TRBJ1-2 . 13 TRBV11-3 CASSPGQDYGYTF TGTGCCAGCAGCCCCGGACAGGACTATGGCTACACCTTC
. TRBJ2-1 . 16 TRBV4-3 CASSQDLLQGYNEQFF TGCGCCAGCAGCCAAGATCTGTTACAGGGATACAATGAGCAGTTCTTC
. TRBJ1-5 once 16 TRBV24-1 CATSDQDTSYNQPQHF TGTGCCACCAGTGATCAGGACACTTCGTACAATCAGCCCCAGCATTTT
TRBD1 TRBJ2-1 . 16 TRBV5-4 CASSLYTGGPYNEQFF TGTGCCAGCAGCCTATACACAGGGGGCCCCTACAATGAGCAGTTCTTC
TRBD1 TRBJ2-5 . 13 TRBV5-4 CASSLDRGETQYF TGTGCCAGCAGCTTGGACAGGGGGGAGACCCAGTACTTC
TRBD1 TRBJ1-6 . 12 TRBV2 CASSGDRGPLHF TGTGCCAGCAGTGGGGACAGGGGACCCCTCCACTTT
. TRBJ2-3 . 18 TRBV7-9 CASSPIKGHLGSTDTQYF TGTGCCAGCAGCCCCATTAAGGGACACTTGGGGAGCACAGATACGCAGTATTTT
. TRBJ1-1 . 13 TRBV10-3 CAISEYGGTEAFF TGTGCCATCAGTGAGTACGGGGGCACTGAAGCTTTCTTT
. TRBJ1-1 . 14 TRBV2 CARQVQTANTEAFF TGTGCCAGACAAGTACAGACAGCGAACACTGAAGCTTTCTTT
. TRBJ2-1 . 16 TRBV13 CASSPRPGHENNEQFF TGTGCCAGCAGCCCCCGCCCGGGACACGAGAACAATGAGCAGTTCTTC